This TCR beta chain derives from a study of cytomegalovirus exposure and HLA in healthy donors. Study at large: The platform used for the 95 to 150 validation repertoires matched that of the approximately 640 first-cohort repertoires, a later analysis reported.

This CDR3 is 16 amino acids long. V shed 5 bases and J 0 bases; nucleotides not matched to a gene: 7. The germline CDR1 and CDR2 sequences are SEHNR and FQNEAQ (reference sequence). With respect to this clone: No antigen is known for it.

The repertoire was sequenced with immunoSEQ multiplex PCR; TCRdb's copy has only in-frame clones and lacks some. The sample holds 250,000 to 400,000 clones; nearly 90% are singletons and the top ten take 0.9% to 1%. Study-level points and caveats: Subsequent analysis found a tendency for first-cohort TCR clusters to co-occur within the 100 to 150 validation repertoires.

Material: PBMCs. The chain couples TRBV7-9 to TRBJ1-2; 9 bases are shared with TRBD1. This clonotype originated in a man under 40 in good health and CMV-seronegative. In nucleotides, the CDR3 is TGTGCCAGCAGCACCCGGGACAGGGAAGCTAACTATGGCTACACCTTC. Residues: CASSTRDREANYGYTF.